This T cell receptor (beta chain) was recorded in a study of blood T cell repertoires in COVID-19. Study as a whole: Samples came from the United States, Italy and Spain, spanning acute and convalescent COVID-19. The cDNA or gDNA used as material had been derived from T cells, B-cell-depleted T cells, or PBMCs.

This clone came up once. Germline V gene data show CDR1 as SNHLY and CDR2 as FYNNEI. The CDR3 is 14 residues long. The V and J ends lost 4 bases and 9 bases respectively, with 13 bases between them. How the authors handled the data: Nucleated cell number was recorded as an estimate derived from reference gene primer amplification. Assay: immunoSEQ multiplex PCR; the TCRdb copy retains only in-frame clones and omits some. The V and J calls and clone size were taken over from that table, and D and trimming were inferred from the DNA. The repertoire consists of approximately 140,000 clones, with 88% occurring once and the leading ten covering roughly 1.4%.

The sequence derives from a woman aged 60-70 years with acute or convalescent COVID-19. This chain links TRBV2 with TRBJ1-6; D unclear. The sequencing input was peripheral blood. CDR3 amino acids: CASSGLGGGSPLHF. The CDR3 DNA reads TGTGCCAGCAGTGGACTAGGTGGTGGTTCACCCCTCCACTTT.